These 15 T cell receptor beta chains were all obtained from the same sample, sequenced in a study of T cell responses to AZD1222 COVID-19 vaccine. TCRdb's copy holds only in-frame clones and misses some; the assay was immunoSEQ multiplex PCR. The table lists about 140,000 clones, 80% to 95% of them singletons. Sequenced here: peripheral blood, sampled 28 days after the second AZD1222 dose. These TCRs come from an adult who received the AZD1222 COVID-19 vaccine.

This rearrangement joins TRBV9 to TRBJ1-1; TRBD1 matches at 7 bases. Germline CDR1 reads SGDLS; CDR2 reads YYNGEE. The length of the CDR3 is 14 residues. The V gene end was trimmed by 3 bases and the J gene end by 2 bases; junction bases not matched to a gene: 4. Here the CDR3 reads CASSADRVNTEAFF. Here the CDR3 DNA reads TGTGCCAGCAGCGCAGACAGGGTCAACACTGAAGCTTTCTTT. The full variable domain, completed using reference TRBV9 and TRBJ1-1, is DSGVTQTPKHLITATGQRVTLRCSPRSGDLSVYWYQQSLDQGLQFLIQYYNGEERAKGNILERFSAQQFPDLHSELNLSSLELGDSALYFCASSADRVNTEAFFGQGTRLTVV.

The chain has TRBV19 and TRBJ2-7; 11 positions agree with TRBD2. Germline CDR1 is LNHDA and CDR2 is SQIVND (reference sequence). With V trimmed by 5 bases and J by 0 bases, 3 bases remained unmatched. The CDR3 runs 15 residues. DNA for the CDR3: TGTGCCAGTAGTCAGACTAGCGGGATCTCCTACGAGCAGTACTTC. Residues: CASSQTSGISYEQYF.

The J gene is TRBJ1-3, the V gene TRBV28; D perhaps matches TRBD1 (5 bases). CDR1 and CDR2 from the germline V gene are MDHEN and SYDVKM. Trimming took off 8 bases at V and 0 bases at J, with 11 bases between the two ends. This CDR3 is 14 amino acids long. CDR3 nucleotides: TGTGCCAGCGGCAGGGTTAGCTCTGGAAACACCATATATTTT. Protein product: CASGRVSSGNTIYF.

This chain joins TRBV10-3 and TRBJ1-1; the match to TRBD1 covers 10 bases. V shed 11 bases, J shed 3 bases, and the junction held 6 bases outside the gene matches. Per germline, CDR1 ENHRY and CDR2 SYGVKD. The CDR3 is 13 amino acids. The CDR3 here is CAVRDRGDTEAFF. CDR3 nucleotides: TGTGCCGTCCGGGACAGGGGAGACACTGAAGCTTTCTTT.

V gene TRBV3-1 (or the pseudogene TRBV3-2) combines with J gene TRBJ1-2, with D unresolved. Germline V lookup: CDR1 LGHDT, CDR2 YNNKEL (reference sequence). The CDR3 covers 13 residues. The germline V and J ends were trimmed by 6 bases and 7 bases, with 15 bases remaining between them. The CDR3 nucleotides are TGTGCCAGCAGTCCCTTAGTCAGGACTGGCTACACCTTC. The encoded protein is CASSPLVRTGYTF.

The V gene is TRBV28, the J gene TRBJ2-5; D is undetermined. The CDR3 runs 13 residues. Germline assignment: CDR1 MDHEN and CDR2 SYDVKM. Trimming left V 3 bases short and J 1 base short, with 6 bases between. The chain's CDR3 is CASSFSVQETQYF. The CDR3 DNA reads TGTGCCAGCAGTTTTTCTGTCCAAGAGACCCAGTACTTC.

This rearrangement joins TRBV29-1 to TRBJ1-2, with a possible D match to TRBD1 (6 bases). Trimming pared 8 bases from V and 7 bases from J, leaving 23 bases between. Germline lookup yields CDR1 SQVTM and CDR2 ANQGSEA. This CDR3 has 14 residues. CDR3 nucleotides: TGCAGCACCGAGGGGGAGGGAAGGAGATCTGGCTACACCTTC. Translating gives CSTEGEGRRSGYTF.

This clone was picked up a small number of times. This sequence joins TRBV6-5 and TRBJ1-3, with 11 bases identical to TRBD1. Germline CDR1 is MNHEY and CDR2 is SVGAGI. With V trimmed by 6 bases and J by 1 base, 2 bases remained unmatched. The CDR3 is made up of 15 amino acids. The CDR3, as DNA: TGTGCCAGCAGGGACAGGGGGCTGTCTGGAAACACCATATATTTT. This translates into CASRDRGLSGNTIYF.

This chain connects TRBV10-2 to TRBJ1-2, with 10 bases that match TRBD1. The V gene end was trimmed by 6 bases and the J gene end by 6 bases; junction bases not matched to a gene: 4. Germline assignment: CDR1 WSHSY and CDR2 SAAADI. The CDR3 totals 13 residues. The CDR3 DNA follows: TGCGCCAGCAGAATGACAGGGGGCGATGGCTACACCTTC. Amino acids: CASRMTGGDGYTF.

The chain uses TRBV15 and TRBJ1-5; D not certain. This CDR3 is built from 14 residues. V was clipped by 3 bases and J by 6 bases, with 12 bases between them. From germline, CDR1 is LNHNV and CDR2 YYDKDF (reference sequence). The chain's CDR3 is CATSSTSRVQPQHF. CDR3 DNA: TGTGCCACCAGCAGTACTTCTAGGGTTCAGCCCCAGCATTTT.

In its sample, this clone was seen once. The gene calls are TRBV10-3 and TRBJ1-1; D remains ambiguous. The CDR3 is 11 residues long. Germline V lookup: CDR1 ENHRY, CDR2 SYGVKD. V was cut by 4 bases and J by 2 bases, with 2 bases left in between. The CDR3 DNA sequence: TGTGCCATCAGTGCCAACACTGAAGCTTTCTTT. This gives the protein CAISANTEAFF.

V gene TRBV5-6 combines with J gene TRBJ2-1, with 7 nucleotides matching TRBD1. CDR1 and CDR2 (germline): SGHDT, YYEEEE. Trimming removed 4 bases from V and 3 bases from J; junction bases left unmatched: 7. This CDR3 is built from 15 residues. CDR3 bases: TGTGCCAGCAGCCCTAGACAGGGTAGCTACAATGAGCAGTTCTTC. This translates into CASSPRQGSYNEQFF.

About this clone itself: Mismatch with germline at one junction end may stem from a read error. The chain has TRBV7-7 and TRBJ2-2; 7 bases align to TRBD1. CDR1 and CDR2 from the germline V gene are SSHAT and FNYEAQ (reference sequence). There are 16 residues in the CDR3. CDR3 in DNA: TGTGCTAGCAGCTCCGGGACAGCCCCGAACACCGGGGAGCTGTTTTTT. The encoded protein is CASSSGTAPNTGELFF.

The chain has TRBV6-2 or TRBV6-3 and TRBJ1-2, with 10 positions matching TRBD1. This CDR3 has 15 amino acids. The V segment lost 2 bases and the J segment 6 bases; nucleotides outside the gene matches: 6. CDR1 MNHEY and CDR2 SVGEGT come from the germline V gene. In nucleotides, the CDR3 is TGTGCCAGCAGTTACCCCGCGACAGGGGGCCATGGCTACACCTTC. Protein: CASSYPATGGHGYTF.

The rearrangement uses TRBV19 and TRBJ1-1; D might be TRBD1 (5 bases). V gave up 3 bases and J gave up 4 bases, with 12 bases separating them. CDR1 and CDR2 (germline): LNHDA, SQIVND (reference sequence). The CDR3 is 14 amino acids. CDR3 nucleotide sequence: TGTGCCAGTAGTATTGCTGGGAGGGGCACTGAAGCTTTCTTT. Its translation: CASSIAGRGTEAFF.